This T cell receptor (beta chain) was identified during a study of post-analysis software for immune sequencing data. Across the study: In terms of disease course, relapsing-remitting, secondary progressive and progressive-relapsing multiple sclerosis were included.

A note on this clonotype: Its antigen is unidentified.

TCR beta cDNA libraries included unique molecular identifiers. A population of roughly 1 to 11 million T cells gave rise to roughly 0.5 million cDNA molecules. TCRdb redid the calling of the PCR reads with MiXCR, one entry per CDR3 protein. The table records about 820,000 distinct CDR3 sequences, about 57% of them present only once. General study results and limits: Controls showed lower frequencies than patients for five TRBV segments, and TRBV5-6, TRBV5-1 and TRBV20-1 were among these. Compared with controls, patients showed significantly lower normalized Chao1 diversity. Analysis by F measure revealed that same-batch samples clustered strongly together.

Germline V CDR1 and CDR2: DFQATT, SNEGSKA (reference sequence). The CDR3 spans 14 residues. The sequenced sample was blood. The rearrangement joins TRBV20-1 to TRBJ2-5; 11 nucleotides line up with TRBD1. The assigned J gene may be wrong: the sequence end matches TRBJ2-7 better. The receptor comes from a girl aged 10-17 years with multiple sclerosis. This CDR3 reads CSARGQGVVYEQYF. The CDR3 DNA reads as TGCAGTGCAAGGGGACAGGGGGTGGTGTACGAGCAGTACTTC.